One and the same sample provided the 10 T cell receptor beta chains below, sequenced in a study of a mutant IDH1 vaccine in newly diagnosed glioma. These receptors are not linked to any known antigen. Clones were sequenced by immunoSEQ multiplex PCR, and TCRdb holds only the in-frame ones, with some missing. The sample consists of about 83,000 clones, about 81% of them appearing once. As for time point: week 47, end of study. In every dose of vaccine, 300 ug of mutant IDH1 20-mer peptide was given alongside topical imiquimod. The source was PBMCs, collected from a glioma patient whose treatment included an IDH1 peptide vaccine. Every receptor here comes from a middle-aged man with glioma.

The rearrangement joins TRBV27 to TRBJ2-2, with D possibly being TRBD1 (6 bases). The V gene lost 5 bases and the J gene lost 4 bases, with 29 bases spanning the gap. The CDR3 contains 20 residues. The germline V gene encodes CDR1 MNHEY and CDR2 SMNVEV (reference sequence). This CDR3 reads CASSPHRVRAPSSPTGELFF. In nucleotides, the CDR3 is TGTGCCAGCAGTCCCCACAGGGTTAGGGCGCCTAGTTCCCCCACCGGGGAGCTGTTTTTT.

This clone has just a few counts. The rearrangement uses TRBV4-1 and TRBJ2-7; the match to TRBD1 covers 8 bases. With 6 bases clipped from V and 7 bases from J, the junction kept 20 bases outside the gene matches. Germline V CDR1 and CDR2: MGHRA, YSYEKL. CDR3 length: 17 residues. CDR3 nucleotide sequence: TGCGCCAGCAGTCAGATTTCTGCCGGGACAGGATATAGGGAGCAGTACTTC. Protein product: CASSQISAGTGYREQYF.

This clone was seen only once. This sample also contains other DNA sequences that code for the same CDR3. V is TRBV6-6 and J is TRBJ1-2; 8 nucleotides line up with TRBD1. With V trimmed by 6 bases and J by 3 bases, 3 bases remained unmatched. Looked up from germline, CDR1 is MNHNY and CDR2 is SVGAGI (reference sequence). The CDR3 totals 13 residues. Here the CDR3 reads CASSPTGDYGYTF. The CDR3 DNA is TGTGCCAGCAGCCCGACAGGGGACTATGGCTACACCTTC.

The chain employs TRBV6-5 and TRBJ1-6; no clear D gene. Trimming stripped 2 bases from V and 7 bases from J, with 9 bases between. This CDR3 contains 14 residues. Germline CDR1 and CDR2: MNHEY and SVGAGI. The CDR3 region has the DNA TGTGCCAGCAGTTACGTGGCGGGGAATTCACCCCTCCACTTT. Protein product: CASSYVAGNSPLHF.

The rearrangement links TRBV25-1 to TRBJ1-1; 11 bases agree with TRBD1. The germline gives CDR1 MGHDK, CDR2 SYGVNS. There are 15 residues in the CDR3. The J segment lost 8 bases and the V segment lost 4 bases, leaving 9 bases of the junction unmatched. The CDR3 DNA is TGTGCCAGCAGTGGGACCCGGGACAGGGGGTTAGAAGCTTTCTTT. Translated, it gives CASSGTRDRGLEAFF.

This clone was found once. The V and J genes are TRBV7-2 and TRBJ2-7; 9 bases align to TRBD2. The length of the CDR3 is 17 residues. Germline CDR1 SGHTA, CDR2 FQGNSA. Losses at the gene ends were 2 bases for V and 3 bases for J; bases not matched to a gene: 11. The CDR3 DNA follows: TGTGCCAGCAGCTTACTTAGCGGGGGCCCTTGGGTCTACGAGCAGTACTTC. Protein product: CASSLLSGGPWVYEQYF.

This chain links TRBV29-1 with TRBJ2-7; D unresolved. The germline CDR1 and CDR2 sequences are SQVTM and ANQGSEA. This CDR3 has 14 residues. V lost 7 bases to trimming and J lost 1 base, with 17 bases between them. The CDR3 region is CSAVKDPRSYEQYF. The CDR3 DNA follows: TGCAGCGCGGTGAAGGATCCTCGGTCCTACGAGCAGTACTTC.

The V and J genes are TRBV29-1 and TRBJ2-1; 10 nucleotides align to TRBD2. This CDR3 is 13 amino acids long. Germline loops: CDR1 SQVTM, CDR2 ANQGSEA. Unmatched junction bases numbered 7, after V lost 7 bases and J lost 7 bases. The DNA of the CDR3 is TGCAGCGCCGCTAGCGGGAGAGGGAATGAGCAGTTCTTC. It is translated as CSAASGRGNEQFF.

The rearrangement uses TRBV29-1 and TRBJ2-7; D may be TRBD2 (6 bases). Germline CDR1 is SQVTM and CDR2 is ANQGSEA. V was clipped by 5 bases and J by 0 bases, with 11 bases between them. CDR3 length: 13 amino acids. CDR3 bases: TGCAGCGTTAGTGGGGGGAGCTCCTACGAGCAGTACTTC. It specifies CSVSGGSSYEQYF.

A remark on this clone: This clone may be a read error of a much larger clone one base away. The chain recombines TRBV5-4 with TRBJ2-7, with D perhaps TRBD1 or TRBD2 (5 bases each). V was cut by 2 bases and J by 0 bases, with 6 bases left in between. CDR3 size: 13 residues. Germline V gene sequence: CDR1 SGHNT, CDR2 YYREEE (reference sequence). CDR3 sequence reads: CASSFGGSYEQYF. In DNA, the CDR3 is TGTGCCAGCAGCTTTGGGGGCTCCTACGAGCAGTACTTC.